Following are 6 T cell receptor beta chains from one sample sequenced in a study of T cell responses to AZD1222 COVID-19 vaccine. Assay: immunoSEQ multiplex PCR; the TCRdb copy retains only in-frame clones and omits some. This table has around 45,000 clones, about 80% appearing once. Sequenced material: peripheral blood, taken 28 days after the second dose of the MenACWY control vaccine. The receptors were sampled from an adult who received the MenACWY meningococcal vaccine as a control.

V usage is TRBV18 and J usage is TRBJ2-1, with D unclear. V was trimmed by 3 bases and J by 7 bases, leaving 25 bases between them. This CDR3 is built from 18 residues. Germline V gives CDR1 KGHSH, CDR2 LQKENI. CDR3 bases: TGTGCCAGCTCACCTCCCCAAGGCCGGTTGGGTAGGTCGAATGAGCAGTTCTTC. This translates into CASSPPQGRLGRSNEQFF.

As regards this clone: The sample carries other DNA sequences with the same CDR3. This sequence joins TRBV27 and TRBJ1-6; D not certain. The germline V gene has CDR1 MNHEY and CDR2 SMNVEV (reference sequence). V dropped 4 bases and J dropped 4 bases, with 8 bases sitting between them. The CDR3 has 14 residues. Here the CDR3 reads CASSSGNYNSPLHF. The DNA of the CDR3 is TGTGCCAGCAGTTCGGGGAATTATAATTCACCCCTCCACTTT.

The chain carries TRBV30 and TRBJ1-1; D is ambiguous. The CDR3 totals 10 residues. Trimming cost V 5 bases and J 4 bases, with 5 bases left between them. CDR1 and CDR2 from the germline V gene are GTSNPN and SVGIG (reference sequence). The CDR3 protein is CAWAGTEAFF. In nucleotides, the CDR3 is TGTGCCTGGGCGGGCACTGAAGCTTTCTTT.

The genes are TRBV29-1 and TRBJ2-5; D may match TRBD1 or TRBD2 (5 bases each). Germline V lookup: CDR1 SQVTM, CDR2 ANQGSEA. The germline V and J ends were trimmed by 4 bases and 4 bases, with 10 bases remaining between them. The CDR3 is 12 residues long. CDR3 nucleotide sequence: TGCAGCGTTGGAGAGGGGACAGAGACCCAGTACTTC. This encodes CSVGEGTETQYF.

This clone was seen only once. This chain uses TRBV29-1 with TRBJ1-5; no firm D call. The CDR3 totals 14 residues. Germline values: CDR1 SQVTM, CDR2 ANQGSEA. V lost 4 bases, J lost 3 bases, and 13 bases lay in between. DNA for the CDR3: TGCAGCGTTGTTTTTGGTGCGAACAATCAGCCCCAGCATTTT. Translated, it gives CSVVFGANNQPQHF.

This chain links TRBV19 with TRBJ1-4; 10 positions agree with TRBD1. Trimming at V came to 7 bases and at J to 1 base, leaving 3 bases not matched to a gene. CDR1 is LNHDA and CDR2 is SQIVND in the germline V gene (reference sequence). The CDR3 extends over 15 amino acids. The CDR3 region has the DNA TGTGCCAGTACCCGGGACAGGGGAACTAATGAAAAACTGTTTTTT. Its protein is CASTRDRGTNEKLFF.